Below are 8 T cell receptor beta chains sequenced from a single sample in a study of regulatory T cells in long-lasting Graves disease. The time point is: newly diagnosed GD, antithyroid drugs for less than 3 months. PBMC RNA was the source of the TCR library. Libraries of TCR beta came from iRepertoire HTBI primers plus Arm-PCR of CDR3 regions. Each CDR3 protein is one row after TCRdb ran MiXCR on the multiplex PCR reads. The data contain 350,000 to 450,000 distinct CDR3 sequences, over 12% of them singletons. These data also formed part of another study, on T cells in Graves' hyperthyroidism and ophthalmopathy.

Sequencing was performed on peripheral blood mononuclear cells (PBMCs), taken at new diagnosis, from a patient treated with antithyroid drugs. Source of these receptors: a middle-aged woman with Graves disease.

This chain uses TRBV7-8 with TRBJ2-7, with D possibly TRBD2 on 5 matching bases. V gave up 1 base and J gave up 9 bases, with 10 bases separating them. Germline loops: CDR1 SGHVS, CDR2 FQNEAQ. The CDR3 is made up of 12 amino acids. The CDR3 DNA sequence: TGTGCCAGCAGCTTAGGGATCGCGGGGCAGTACTTC. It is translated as CASSLGIAGQYF.

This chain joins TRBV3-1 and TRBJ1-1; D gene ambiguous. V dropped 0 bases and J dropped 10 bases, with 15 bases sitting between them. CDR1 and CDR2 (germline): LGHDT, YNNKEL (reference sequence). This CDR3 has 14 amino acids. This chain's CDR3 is CASSQEVPPVRAFF. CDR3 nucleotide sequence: TGTGCCAGCAGCCAAGAAGTCCCTCCGGTTCGAGCTTTCTTT.

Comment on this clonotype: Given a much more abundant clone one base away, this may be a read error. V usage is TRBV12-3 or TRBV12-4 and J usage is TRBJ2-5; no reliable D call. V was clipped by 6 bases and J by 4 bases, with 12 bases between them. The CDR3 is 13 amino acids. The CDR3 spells CASSPNYLETQYF. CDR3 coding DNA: TGTGCCAGCAGCCCCAACTATTTAGAGACCCAGTACTTC.

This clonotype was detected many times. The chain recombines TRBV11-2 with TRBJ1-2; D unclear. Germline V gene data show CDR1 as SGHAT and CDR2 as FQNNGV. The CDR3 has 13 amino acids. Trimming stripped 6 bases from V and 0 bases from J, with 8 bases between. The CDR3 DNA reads TGTGCCAGCAGGCCTTCAGCTAACTATGGCTACACCTTC. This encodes CASRPSANYGYTF.

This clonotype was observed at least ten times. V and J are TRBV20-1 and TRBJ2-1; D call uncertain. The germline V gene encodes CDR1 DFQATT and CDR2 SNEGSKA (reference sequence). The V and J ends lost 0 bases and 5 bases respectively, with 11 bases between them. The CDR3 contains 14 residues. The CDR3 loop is CSARERLHNNEQFF. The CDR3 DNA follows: TGCAGTGCTAGAGAAAGACTTCACAACAATGAGCAGTTCTTC.

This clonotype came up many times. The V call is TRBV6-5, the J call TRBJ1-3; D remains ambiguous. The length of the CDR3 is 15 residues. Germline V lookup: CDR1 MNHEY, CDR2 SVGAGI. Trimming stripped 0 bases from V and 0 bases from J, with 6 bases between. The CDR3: CASSYSSRSGNTIYF. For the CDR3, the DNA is TGTGCCAGCAGTTACTCAAGTCGCTCTGGAAACACCATATATTTT.

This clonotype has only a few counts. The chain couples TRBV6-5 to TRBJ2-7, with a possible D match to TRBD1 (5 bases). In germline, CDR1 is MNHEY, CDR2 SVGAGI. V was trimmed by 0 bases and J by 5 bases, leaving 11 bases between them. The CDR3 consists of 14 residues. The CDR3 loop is CASSYSGRVDEQYF. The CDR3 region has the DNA TGTGCCAGCAGTTACTCGGGCAGGGTAGACGAGCAGTACTTC.

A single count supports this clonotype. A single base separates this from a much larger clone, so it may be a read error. The DNA for the CDR3 is TGTGCCAGCGGCTTATATCTAGCGGGAGGCGGGGGGACCCAGTACTTC. This gives the protein CASGLYLAGGGGTQYF. This rearrangement joins TRBV7-2 to TRBJ2-5; 11 bases are shared with TRBD2. The V gene's germline CDR1 is SGHTA and CDR2 FQGNSA. The CDR3 is 16 residues long.